Shown below are 32 T cell receptor beta chains from a single sample sequenced in a study of CD8 T cells in ankylosing spondylitis. In TCRdb, the 5' RACE reads were re-called with MiXCR into one record per CDR3 protein. The table records about 340,000 distinct CDR3 sequences, 20% to 25% of them present only once. The sequenced sample was blood, either unsorted or a sorted T cell fraction (not recorded which). The receptors come from a male donor with ankylosing spondylitis or in good health (not recorded which).

Of note for this clonotype: At one end the junction does not follow the germline gene, possibly because of a read error. The CDR3 loop is CAISPLAGVNTVELFF. CDR3 sequence (DNA): TGTGCCATCAGCCCACTAGCGGGAGTGAACACCGTGGAGCTGTTTTTT. The chain joins TRBV10-3 to TRBJ2-2; TRBD2 matches at 11 bases. Germline lookup yields CDR1 ENHRY and CDR2 SYGVKD. The length of the CDR3 is 16 residues.

This clonotype was found a few times. V gene TRBV30 combines with J gene TRBJ2-1; 7 bases fit TRBD1. With V trimmed by 1 base and J by 8 bases, 2 bases remained unmatched. This CDR3 contains 12 residues. Per the germline V gene, CDR1 is GTSNPN and CDR2 is SVGIG (reference sequence). The CDR3 nucleotides are TGTGCCTGGAGTGACAGGGGATATGAGCAGTTCTTC. Translating gives CAWSDRGYEQFF. Using reference TRBV30 and TRBJ2-1 for the parts outside the CDR3, the full variable domain is SQTIHQWPATLVQPVGSPLSLECTVEGTSNPNLYWYRQAAGRGLQLLFYSVGIGQISSEVPQNLSASRPQDRQFILSSKKLLLSDSGFYLCAWSDRGYEQFFGPGTRLTVL.

This clonotype was counted only a few times. The J gene is TRBJ2-7, the V gene TRBV7-3; possible D gene TRBD2, 7 bases. Germline V gene sequence: CDR1 SGHTA, CDR2 FQGTGA. The CDR3 runs 14 residues. V was shortened by 2 bases and J by 3 bases, with 11 bases between the two germline ends. The CDR3: CASSLVGGDYEQYF. In DNA form, the CDR3 reads TGTGCCAGCAGCTTAGTAGGGGGGGACTACGAGCAGTACTTC.

This clonotype was seen a handful of times. The chain links TRBV9 to TRBJ2-1; 9 bases line up with TRBD2. The germline gives CDR1 SGDLS, CDR2 YYNGEE. The CDR3 spans 17 residues. With 0 bases clipped from V and 7 bases from J, the junction kept 11 bases outside the gene matches. CDR3 region: CASSVGAAGGNWNEQFF. In DNA, the CDR3 is TGTGCCAGCAGCGTAGGGGCTGCGGGGGGGAATTGGAATGAGCAGTTCTTC.

This clonotype has only one observation. The chain employs TRBV7-2 and TRBJ2-6; D possibly corresponds to TRBD1 (5 bases). The CDR3 has 17 residues. The germline gives CDR1 SGHTA, CDR2 FQGNSA. Deletions cut 4 bases from V and 4 bases from J, with 17 bases between. CDR3 amino acids: CASSYGHGTAGANVLTF. Here the CDR3 DNA reads TGTGCCAGCAGCTACGGACATGGAACCGCAGGGGCCAACGTCCTGACTTTC.

Only a few counts were recorded for this clonotype. The CDR3 sequence is CASTFGIFGTGVTGELFF. CDR3 in DNA: TGTGCCAGCACCTTTGGAATATTCGGGACAGGGGTAACCGGGGAGCTGTTTTTT. This rearrangement joins TRBV11-2 to TRBJ2-2; 10 bases line up with TRBD1. Trimming took 7 bases from V and 5 from J; bases not matched to a gene: 16. In germline, CDR1 is SGHAT, CDR2 FQNNGV. The CDR3 totals 18 residues.

This rearrangement joins TRBV7-9 to TRBJ2-5; TRBD1 matches 10 bases. Germline trimming cut 0 bases from V and 3 bases from J; bases unmatched to any gene: 1. Germline values: CDR1 SEHNR, CDR2 FQNEAQ (reference sequence). This CDR3 contains 15 residues. CDR3 loop: CASSLATGGEETQYF. In DNA form, the CDR3 reads TGTGCCAGCAGCTTAGCGACAGGGGGCGAAGAGACCCAGTACTTC.

This clonotype was picked up a small number of times. This chain joins TRBV4-1 and TRBJ2-3, with D possibly called TRBD1 or TRBD2 (7 bases each). The germline CDR1 and CDR2 sequences are MGHRA and YSYEKL. V lost 3 bases and J lost 5, with 15 bases in between. The length of the CDR3 is 15 residues. In DNA form, the CDR3 reads TGCGCCAGCAGCCATCCCCAGGGGGGGGAAGATACGCAGTATTTT. Amino acids: CASSHPQGGEDTQYF.

This chain uses TRBV20-1 with TRBJ1-1; no definite D call. This CDR3 spans 12 amino acids. The V end lost 4 bases, the J end lost 1 base, and 7 bases lay between the germline ends. Germline-derived CDR1 and CDR2 are DFQATT and SNEGSKA (reference sequence). DNA of the CDR3: TGCAGTGCTACCGGACCGAACACTGAAGCTTTCTTT. As protein: CSATGPNTEAFF.

The chain joins TRBV12-3 or TRBV12-4 to TRBJ1-5; a possible D gene is TRBD1 (5 bases). This CDR3 has 14 amino acids. V lost 4 bases to trimming and J lost 0 bases, with 7 bases between them. CDR3: CASSSGLSNQPQHF. The CDR3, as DNA: TGTGCCAGCAGTTCGGGGCTTAGCAATCAGCCCCAGCATTTT.

This chain links TRBV29-1 with TRBJ1-2; D is uncertain. The V gene lost 2 bases and the J gene lost 4 bases, with 17 bases spanning the gap. From germline, CDR1 is SQVTM and CDR2 ANQGSEA. This CDR3 contains 15 residues. The CDR3: CSVETATPKGYGYTF. CDR3 sequence (DNA): TGCAGCGTTGAAACGGCGACACCCAAGGGCTATGGCTACACCTTC.

This clonotype was counted only a few times. The chain uses TRBV4-1 and TRBJ2-1; TRBD2 agrees at 8 bases. The length of the CDR3 is 14 residues. The J segment lost 2 bases and the V segment lost 7 bases, leaving 4 bases of the junction unmatched. Germline assignment: CDR1 MGHRA and CDR2 YSYEKL. The CDR3 protein is CASTRGGTYNEQFF. CDR3 DNA: TGCGCCAGCACCCGGGGGGGCACCTACAATGAGCAGTTCTTC.

This clonotype was detected only a few times. The CDR3 loop reads CASSPGLAGGNYEQYF. CDR3 nucleotides: TGTGCCAGCAGCCCAGGACTAGCGGGGGGCAACTACGAGCAGTACTTC. The chain uses TRBV7-8 and TRBJ2-7; 14 bases agree with TRBD2. The length of the CDR3 is 16 residues. Trimming at V came to 5 bases and at J to 3 bases, leaving 6 bases not matched to a gene. Germline assignment: CDR1 SGHVS and CDR2 FQNEAQ.

In its sample, this clonotype was seen a few times. The genes are TRBV5-5 and TRBJ2-3, with D tentatively TRBD1 (5 bases). With 4 bases removed from V and 0 bases from J, the gap between germline ends came to 12 bases. CDR1 and CDR2 from the germline V gene are SGHKS and YYEKEE (reference sequence). This CDR3 has 15 amino acids. The CDR3 loop is CASSLRDGSTDTQYF. CDR3 nucleotides: TGTGCCAGCAGCCTCAGGGATGGGAGCACAGATACGCAGTATTTT.

Concerning this clonotype itself: Sequence at one end of the junction differs from germline and may be a read error. This rearrangement joins TRBV7-9 to TRBJ2-4; D possibly corresponds to TRBD1 (5 bases). Germline values: CDR1 SEHNR, CDR2 FQNEAQ (reference sequence). This CDR3 has 14 amino acids. Here the CDR3 reads CVSSLVPGQNIQYF. CDR3 bases: TGTGTCAGCAGCTTAGTTCCAGGGCAAAACATTCAGTACTTC.

The chain has TRBV12-3 or TRBV12-4 and TRBJ1-5; 7 bases match TRBD1. This CDR3 region has 15 residues. V shed 6 bases, J shed 1 base, and the junction held 6 bases outside the gene matches. The CDR3, as DNA: TGTGCCAGCAGCCAAGACAGGGCGAGCAATCAGCCCCAGCATTTT. Its translation is CASSQDRASNQPQHF.

The chain joins TRBV20-1 to TRBJ2-7; the D gene could be TRBD1 or TRBD2 (6 bases each). This CDR3 contains 12 residues. From germline, CDR1 is DFQATT and CDR2 SNEGSKA (reference sequence). The CDR3 here is CSSGDNTYEQYF. The DNA for the CDR3 is TGCAGCTCGGGGGACAATACCTACGAGCAGTACTTC.

V usage is TRBV5-6 and J usage is TRBJ2-3, with a possible D match to TRBD1 (6 bases). The length of the CDR3 is 15 residues. V was pared by 4 bases and J by 6 bases, with 18 bases between. The V gene's germline CDR1 is SGHDT and CDR2 YYEEEE. The chain's CDR3 is CASSPQGDLFDTQYF. Written as DNA, the CDR3 is TGTGCCAGCAGCCCACAGGGTGATTTATTTGATACGCAGTATTTT.

The V gene is TRBV28, the J gene TRBJ2-6; D gene ambiguous. The V gene's germline CDR1 is MDHEN and CDR2 SYDVKM. V lost 2 bases to trimming and J lost 0 bases, with 17 bases between them. The CDR3 consists of 19 residues. The CDR3 sequence: CASSLIKGFPVSGANVLTF. The DNA for the CDR3 is TGTGCCAGCAGTTTAATTAAGGGCTTTCCGGTCTCTGGGGCCAACGTCCTGACTTTC.

The chain combines TRBV5-1 with TRBJ1-3; TRBD1 matches 7 bases. This CDR3 contains 17 residues. Per germline, CDR1 SGHRS and CDR2 YFSETQ. The V segment lost 0 bases and the J segment 0 bases; nucleotides outside the gene matches: 6. The CDR3 nucleotides are TGCGCCAGCAGCTTGGAAGGGGACAGCATCTCTGGAAACACCATATATTTT. Protein: CASSLEGDSISGNTIYF.

This clonotype was counted a few times. The V and J genes are TRBV29-1 and TRBJ2-1; D assignment may be TRBD1 or TRBD2 (5 bases each). CDR3 length: 18 residues. Germline loops: CDR1 SQVTM, CDR2 ANQGSEA. With 1 base removed from V and 1 base from J, the gap between germline ends came to 20 bases. The CDR3 region has the DNA TGCAGCGTTGAAGGGGGGTTTAGATCCGACGATTCCTACAATGAGCAGTTCTTC. Residues: CSVEGGFRSDDSYNEQFF.

CDR3 DNA sequence: TGCGCCAGCAGTGAAAGCAGGAGGGGGCAGTTCTTC. Its protein product is CASSESRRGQFF. The chain has TRBV10-2 and TRBJ2-1, with a weak D call TRBD2 (6 bases). Trimming took 3 bases from V and 12 from J, leaving 12 bases between them. Germline CDR1 WSHSY, CDR2 SAAADI. There are 12 residues in the CDR3.

In its sample, this clonotype was seen a few times. J is TRBJ2-3 and V is TRBV24-1, with D tentatively TRBD1 or TRBD2 (5 bases each). The length of the CDR3 is 13 residues. The germline CDR1 and CDR2 sequences are KGHDR and SFDVKD. Trimming took off 7 bases at V and 4 bases at J, with 11 bases between the two ends. The CDR3 loop reads CATRTGGADTQYF. The CDR3 DNA follows: TGTGCCACCAGGACTGGGGGTGCAGATACGCAGTATTTT.

V usage is TRBV28 and J usage is TRBJ2-7; D possibly corresponds to TRBD2 (5 bases). The germline V and J ends were trimmed by 6 bases and 2 bases, with 11 bases remaining between them. This CDR3 has 13 residues. In germline, CDR1 is MDHEN, CDR2 SYDVKM. The CDR3 coding sequence is TGTGCCAGCAGAGGGAGATTGCCCTACGAGCAGTACTTC. The encoded protein is CASRGRLPYEQYF.

This clonotype was counted only a few times. V usage is TRBV10-2 and J usage is TRBJ2-1, with D unresolved. From germline, CDR1 is WSHSY and CDR2 SAAADI. Deletions cut 0 bases from V and 4 bases from J, with 7 bases between. CDR3 size: 14 residues. CDR3 protein: CASSESVQYNEQFF. Written as DNA, the CDR3 is TGCGCCAGCAGTGAGTCGGTACAATACAATGAGCAGTTCTTC.

To note about this clonotype: Because the CDR3's place on the DNA is in doubt, the DNA is left out and the CDR3 is given as listed by TCRdb. The chain links TRBV2 to TRBJ1-1; the D call in the table, TRBD1, was not verified against the DNA. Germline lookup yields CDR1 SNHLY and CDR2 FYNNEI. The length of the CDR3 is 14 amino acids, counting both ends. The CDR3: CASSEVGLGTEVFF.

V is TRBV20-1 and J is TRBJ1-6; D is ambiguous. The CDR3 sequence is 15 residues long. The V and J ends lost 0 bases and 8 bases respectively, with 14 bases between them. Germline V CDR1 and CDR2: DFQATT, SNEGSKA (reference sequence). The CDR3 spells CSARDWAVGDSPLHF. CDR3 DNA: TGCAGTGCTAGAGATTGGGCAGTAGGAGATTCACCCCTCCACTTT.

Only a few counts were recorded for this clonotype. This chain joins TRBV29-1 and TRBJ2-7; 9 bases fit TRBD1. V was clipped by 6 bases and J by 4 bases; unmatched bases: 7. CDR3 length: 13 amino acids. CDR1 is SQVTM and CDR2 is ANQGSEA in the germline V gene. This chain's CDR3 is CSVRDRENYEQYF. For the CDR3, the DNA is TGCAGCGTCCGGGACAGGGAGAATTACGAGCAGTACTTC.

Concerning this clonotype itself: A junction end diverges from the germline sequence, so it may reflect a read error. The chain combines TRBV6-1 with TRBJ1-1; D uncertain. The CDR3 runs to 12 residues. CDR1 and CDR2 from the germline V gene are MNHNS and SASEGT. CDR3 nucleotides: TGTACCAGCAGTGCACTTACAGTAGAAGCTTTCTTT. Translating it yields CTSSALTVEAFF.

Concerning this clonotype: This is likely a read error, given that the CDR3 carries no conserved phenylalanine or tryptophan at its end. Because the CDR3's place on the DNA is in doubt, the DNA is left out and the CDR3 is given as listed by TCRdb. The J gene is TRBJ1-6, the V gene TRBV24-1; the table's D call, TRBD1, was not checked against the DNA. CDR1 KGHDR and CDR2 SFDVKD come from the germline V gene. The CDR3 sequence runs 11 residues, both termini included. CDR3 sequence reads: CATSVRKTRRL.

This clonotype has only a few counts. The chain uses TRBV24-1 and TRBJ2-5; the D gene could be TRBD1 or TRBD2 (5 bases each). From germline, CDR1 is KGHDR and CDR2 SFDVKD. V lost 0 bases, J lost 4 bases, and 11 bases lay in between. The CDR3 is 15 residues long. In DNA, the CDR3 is TGTGCCACCAGTGATTTGCGAGGGGCGCCAGAGACCCAGTACTTC. This sequence encodes CATSDLRGAPETQYF.

In its sample, this clonotype was seen a few times. The V gene is TRBV28, the J gene TRBJ2-7; no clear D gene. The germline V gene encodes CDR1 MDHEN and CDR2 SYDVKM. This CDR3 contains 13 residues. V was trimmed by 4 bases and J by 9 bases, leaving 16 bases between them. CDR3 sequence reads: CASSSSLEPAQYF. DNA for the CDR3: TGTGCCAGCAGTTCCTCCCTGGAACCCGCGCAGTACTTC.